The subject of this entry is one TCR beta chain. The sample comes from a study of blood T cell repertoires in COVID-19. Study context: Specimens from acute and convalescent COVID-19 originated in the United States, Italy and Spain. From T cells, B-cell-depleted T cells, or PBMCs came the material, which was cDNA or gDNA.

Original processing notes: The authors estimated nucleated cell counts from reference gene primer amplification. The data were produced by immunoSEQ multiplex PCR, yet TCRdb's version contains in-frame clones alone and is incomplete. From that table come the V and J calls and clone size; the DNA was used to work out D and trimming. The repertoire includes 130,000 or so clones, about 84% of them detected once, and approximately 12% sits in the top ten. Looked up from germline, CDR1 is MNHEY and CDR2 is SMNVEV (reference sequence). The CDR3 totals 16 residues. V shed 7 bases and J 7 bases; nucleotides not matched to a gene: 14.

The TCR comes from a woman aged 55-69 years with acute or convalescent COVID-19. This chain uses TRBV27 with TRBJ2-3; 10 bases fit TRBD2. The sequenced sample consisted of peripheral blood. The CDR3 region is CASTDRTGTSAHTQYF. The CDR3 DNA is TGTGCCAGCACCGACCGCACCGGGACTAGCGCTCATACGCAGTATTTT.